Below are 15 T cell receptor beta chains sequenced from a single sample in a study of shared clonotypes between healthy human individuals (dated by TCRdb to about 2020). The library was generated by the immunoSEQ multiplex PCR assay. The clones in this table, taken by TCRdb from immuneACCESS, are in-frame only. Not every clone is retained; where verified, under half of the shortfall comes from an unresolved V gene, and the cause of the rest is unknown. For this sample there are a few million clones; more than 90% appear just once. Of the sample, more than 0.12% is held by the ten largest clones. Material: naive CD4+ T cells sorted from blood. In light of the paper, this sample's cell subset or site label describes: CD45RA+ positively selected. These TCRs come from a man between 18 and 29 years old in good health.

J is TRBJ2-7 and V is TRBV4-1; TRBD1 agrees at 8 bases. Per the germline V gene, CDR1 is MGHRA and CDR2 is YSYEKL. V lost 1 base, J lost 4 bases, and 6 bases stayed unmatched. This CDR3 comprises 15 residues. DNA for the CDR3: TGCGCCAGCAGCCAAGTCCAGGACAGGGCTTACGAGCAGTACTTC. Residues: CASSQVQDRAYEQYF.

Turning to this clone: Different DNA sequences within this sample yield the same CDR3. The chain couples TRBV5-6 to TRBJ2-7; 8 bases align to TRBD1. V lost 1 base to trimming and J lost 4 bases; unmatched junction nucleotides: 1. Germline CDR1 is SGHDT and CDR2 is YYEEEE. This CDR3 has 13 residues. CDR3: CASSLRQGYEQYF. CDR3 nucleotides: TGTGCCAGCAGCTTGAGACAGGGGTACGAGCAGTACTTC.

CDR3 DNA sequence: TGTGCCAGCAGCATCCGGGATAAGGTCGTAGATACGCAGTATTTT. Translation gives CASSIRDKVVDTQYF. This sequence joins TRBV5-4 and TRBJ2-3, with a possible D match to TRBD2 (5 bases). CDR3 length: 15 residues. V was shortened by 4 bases and J by 5 bases, with 17 bases between the two germline ends. Germline V lookup: CDR1 SGHNT, CDR2 YYREEE (reference sequence).

This clone was seen just once. This chain connects TRBV5-1 to TRBJ2-5; 9 positions match TRBD2. Germline-derived CDR1 and CDR2 are SGHRS and YFSETQ. V shed 3 bases, J shed 5 bases, and the junction held 8 bases outside the gene matches. The CDR3 is 15 amino acids. The CDR3 nucleotides are TGCGCCAGCAGCTCGGAAGGGACTAGCCGGGAGACCCAGTACTTC. It specifies CASSSEGTSRETQYF.

V is TRBV11-2 and J is TRBJ1-2; D is ambiguous. The CDR3 is 13 amino acids. Trimming removed 5 bases from V and 8 bases from J, with 15 bases in between. Germline V gene data show CDR1 as SGHAT and CDR2 as FQNNGV. For the CDR3, the DNA is TGTGCCAGCAGCCTGTCGGACTTTGGCGGCTACACCTTC. It is translated as CASSLSDFGGYTF.

This chain joins TRBV19 and TRBJ2-1, with TRBD1 matching 10 bases. V shed 5 bases and J 0 bases; nucleotides not matched to a gene: 4. Germline V lookup: CDR1 LNHDA, CDR2 SQIVND (reference sequence). The CDR3 length is 16 residues. CDR3 coding DNA: TGTGCCAGTAGTCCAAGGACAGGGGGCTCCTACAATGAGCAGTTCTTC. Amino acid sequence: CASSPRTGGSYNEQFF.

V usage is TRBV6-1 and J usage is TRBJ2-7; a weak D match, TRBD1 (6 bases). This CDR3 has 15 residues. Germline V gene sequence: CDR1 MNHNS, CDR2 SASEGT. Trimming shortened V by 5 bases and J by 2 bases, and 16 bases separated the two germline ends. This chain's CDR3 is CASSLRAGETYEQYF. In DNA, the CDR3 is TGTGCCAGCAGTTTAAGGGCAGGGGAAACCTACGAGCAGTACTTC.

J is TRBJ1-1 and V is TRBV4-1; TRBD1 might be the D (6 bases). The CDR3 is 14 amino acids. V dropped 6 bases and J dropped 0 bases, with 11 bases sitting between them. In germline, CDR1 is MGHRA, CDR2 YSYEKL. CDR3 sequence (DNA): TGCGCCAGCAGTCCCGACAGGCTGAACACTGAAGCTTTCTTT. This sequence encodes CASSPDRLNTEAFF.

V and J are TRBV18 and TRBJ2-2; 9 bases fit TRBD1. The CDR3 covers 15 residues. Losses at the gene ends were 4 bases for V and 3 bases for J; bases not matched to a gene: 3. The germline CDR1 and CDR2 sequences are KGHSH and LQKENI. CDR3 residues: CASSLDRGDTGELFF. Here the CDR3 DNA reads TGTGCCAGCTCACTGGACAGGGGTGACACCGGGGAGCTGTTTTTT. Together with reference TRBV18 and TRBJ2-2, the CDR3 gives the full variable domain: NAGVMQNPRHLVRRRGQEARLRCSPMKGHSHVYWYRQLPEEGLKFMVYLQKENIIDESGMPKERFSAEFPKEGPSILRIQQVVRGDSAAYFCASSLDRGDTGELFFGEGSRLTVL.

This CDR3 reads CASSGGQGWAGANVLTF. In DNA, the CDR3 is TGTGCCAGCAGTGGGGGACAGGGTTGGGCTGGGGCCAACGTCCTGACTTTC. The chain is built from TRBV28 and TRBJ2-6; 9 bases are shared with TRBD1. Trimming cost V 5 bases and J 2 bases; bases outside gene matches: 7. This CDR3 is built from 17 residues. Germline loops: CDR1 MDHEN, CDR2 SYDVKM. Full variable domain (missing parts from reference TRBV28 and TRBJ2-6): DVKVTQSSRYLVKRTGEKVFLECVQDMDHENMFWYRQDPGLGLRLIYFSYDVKMKEKGDIPEGYSVSREKKERFSLILESASTNQTSMYLCASSGGQGWAGANVLTFGAGSRLTVL.

The count of this clone is one. V is TRBV2 and J is TRBJ1-4; D is ambiguous. V was shortened by 5 bases and J by 7 bases, with 11 bases between the two germline ends. The germline V gene encodes CDR1 SNHLY and CDR2 FYNNEI. This CDR3 is built from 13 residues. The CDR3 coding sequence is TGTGCCAGCAGTTCGGGAGGAGGTGAAAAACTGTTTTTT. Its protein product is CASSSGGGEKLFF.

This chain connects TRBV28 to TRBJ1-6, with D perhaps matching TRBD1 (5 bases). The germline V gene has CDR1 MDHEN and CDR2 SYDVKM. The CDR3 is 14 residues long. The ends were cut back, 1 base at V and 9 bases at J, with 10 bases in the middle. The CDR3 DNA follows: TGTGCCAGCAGTTTATTGGGGGTGGGTTCACCCCTCCACTTT. Its protein product is CASSLLGVGSPLHF. The full variable domain, completed using reference TRBV28 and TRBJ1-6, is DVKVTQSSRYLVKRTGEKVFLECVQDMDHENMFWYRQDPGLGLRLIYFSYDVKMKEKGDIPEGYSVSREKKERFSLILESASTNQTSMYLCASSLLGVGSPLHFGNGTRLTVT.

As to this clone: This sample includes further DNA sequences coding for the same CDR3. The chain recombines TRBV18 with TRBJ1-5; 7 bases fit TRBD1. Germline V gene data show CDR1 as KGHSH and CDR2 as LQKENI. This CDR3 comprises 14 residues. V lost 6 bases and J lost 7; bases outside the gene matches: 9. CDR3 bases: TGTGCCAGCTCCCCTGGACAGGCCGGGCAGCCCCAGCATTTT. This sequence encodes CASSPGQAGQPQHF.

V is TRBV7-9 and J is TRBJ1-2, with a weak D call TRBD1 (5 bases). V lost 5 bases to trimming and J lost 4 bases, with 17 bases between them. Germline assignment: CDR1 SEHNR and CDR2 FQNEAQ (reference sequence). The CDR3 extends over 15 amino acids. In DNA, the CDR3 is TGTGCCAGCAGCGTTACCGGGACCGCGTCCTATGGCTACACCTTC. This gives the protein CASSVTGTASYGYTF.

The table lists this clone with a few counts. This chain joins TRBV27 and TRBJ2-2; D is perhaps TRBD2 (5 bases). CDR1 and CDR2 (germline): MNHEY, SMNVEV (reference sequence). This CDR3 comprises 13 residues. V was pared by 3 bases and J by 6 bases, with 8 bases between. As DNA, the CDR3 is TGTGCCAGCAGTTTCGGGGTTGCCGGGGAGCTGTTTTTT. The encoded protein is CASSFGVAGELFF.